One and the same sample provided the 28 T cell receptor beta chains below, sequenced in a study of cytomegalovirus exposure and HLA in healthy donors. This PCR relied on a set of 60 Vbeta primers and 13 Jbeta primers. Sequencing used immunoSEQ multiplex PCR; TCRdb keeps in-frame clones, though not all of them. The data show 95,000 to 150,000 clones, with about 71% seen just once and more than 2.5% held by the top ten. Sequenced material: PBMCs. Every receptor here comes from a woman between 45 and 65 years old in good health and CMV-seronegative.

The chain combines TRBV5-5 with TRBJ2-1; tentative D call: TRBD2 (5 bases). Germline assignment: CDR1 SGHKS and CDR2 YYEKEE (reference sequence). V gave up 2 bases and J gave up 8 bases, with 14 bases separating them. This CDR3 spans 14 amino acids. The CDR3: CASSLRTEGDEQFF. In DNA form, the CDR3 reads TGTGCCAGCAGCTTACGGACTGAGGGCGATGAGCAGTTCTTC.

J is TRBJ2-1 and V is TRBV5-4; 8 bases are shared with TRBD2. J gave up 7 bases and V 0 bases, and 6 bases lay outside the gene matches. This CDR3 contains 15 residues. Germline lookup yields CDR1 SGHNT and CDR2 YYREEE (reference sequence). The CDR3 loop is CASSLGSGSSNEQFF. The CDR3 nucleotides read TGTGCCAGCAGCTTGGGGAGCGGGAGCTCGAATGAGCAGTTCTTC.

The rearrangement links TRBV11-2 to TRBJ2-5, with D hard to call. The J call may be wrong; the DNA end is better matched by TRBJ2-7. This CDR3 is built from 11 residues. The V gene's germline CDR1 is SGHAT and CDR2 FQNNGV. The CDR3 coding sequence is TGTGCCAGCAGCCTAACCTACGAGCAGTACTTC. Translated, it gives CASSLTYEQYF.

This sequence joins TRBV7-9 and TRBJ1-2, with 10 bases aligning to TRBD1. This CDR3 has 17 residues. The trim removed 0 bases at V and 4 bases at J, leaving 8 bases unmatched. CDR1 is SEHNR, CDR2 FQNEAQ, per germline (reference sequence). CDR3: CASSLAGTGAEGYGYTF. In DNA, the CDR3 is TGTGCCAGCAGCTTAGCCGGGACAGGGGCTGAGGGCTATGGCTACACCTTC.

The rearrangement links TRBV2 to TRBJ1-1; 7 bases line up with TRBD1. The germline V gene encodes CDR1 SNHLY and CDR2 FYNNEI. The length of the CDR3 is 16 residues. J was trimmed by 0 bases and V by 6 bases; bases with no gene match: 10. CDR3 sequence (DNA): TGTGCCAGCAGATCTCCGGGACAGATCATGAACACTGAAGCTTTCTTT. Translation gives CASRSPGQIMNTEAFF.

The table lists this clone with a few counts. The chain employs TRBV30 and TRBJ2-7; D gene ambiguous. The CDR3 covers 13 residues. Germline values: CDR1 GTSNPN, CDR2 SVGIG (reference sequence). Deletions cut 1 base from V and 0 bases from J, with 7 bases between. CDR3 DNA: TGTGCCTGGAGTGGACAAAACTCCTACGAGCAGTACTTC. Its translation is CAWSGQNSYEQYF.

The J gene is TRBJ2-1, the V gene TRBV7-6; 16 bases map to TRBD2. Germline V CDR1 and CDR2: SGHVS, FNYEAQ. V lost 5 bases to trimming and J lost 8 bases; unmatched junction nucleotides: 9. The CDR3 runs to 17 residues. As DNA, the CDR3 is TGTGCCAGCAGCGGACGAGGGACTAGCGGGAGGGCCCATGAGCAGTTCTTC. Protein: CASSGRGTSGRAHEQFF.

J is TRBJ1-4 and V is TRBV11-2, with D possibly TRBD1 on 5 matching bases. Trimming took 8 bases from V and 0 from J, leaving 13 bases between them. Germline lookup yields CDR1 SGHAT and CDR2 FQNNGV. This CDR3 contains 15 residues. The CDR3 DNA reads TGTGCCAGCGGGCGGGGACTTGCAACTAATGAAAAACTGTTTTTT. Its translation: CASGRGLATNEKLFF.

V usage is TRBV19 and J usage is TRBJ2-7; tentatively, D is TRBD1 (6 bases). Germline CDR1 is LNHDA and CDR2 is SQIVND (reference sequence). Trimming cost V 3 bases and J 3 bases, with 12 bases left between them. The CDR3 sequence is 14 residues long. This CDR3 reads CASSIGYRDYEQYF. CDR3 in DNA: TGTGCCAGTAGTATTGGTTACAGGGACTACGAGCAGTACTTC.

The CDR3 region has the DNA TGCGCCAGCAGCCAAGGAACTAGCGGGATCACAGATACGCAGTATTTT. This encodes CASSQGTSGITDTQYF. J is TRBJ2-3 and V is TRBV4-3; 10 positions agree with TRBD2. Per germline, CDR1 LGHNA and CDR2 YSLEER. The CDR3 is made up of 16 amino acids. V was pared by 1 base and J by 2 bases, with 3 bases of the junction left unmatched.

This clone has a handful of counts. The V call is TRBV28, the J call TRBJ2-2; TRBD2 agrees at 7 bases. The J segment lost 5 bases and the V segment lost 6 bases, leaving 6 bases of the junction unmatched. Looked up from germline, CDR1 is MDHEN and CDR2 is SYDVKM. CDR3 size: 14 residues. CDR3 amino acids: CASSGLVETGELFF. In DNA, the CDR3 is TGTGCCAGCAGCGGACTAGTTGAAACCGGGGAGCTGTTTTTT.

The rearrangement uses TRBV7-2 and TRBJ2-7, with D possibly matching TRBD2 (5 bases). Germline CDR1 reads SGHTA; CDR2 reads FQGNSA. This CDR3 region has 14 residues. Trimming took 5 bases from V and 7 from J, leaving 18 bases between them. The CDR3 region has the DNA TGTGCCAGCAGCCAGGATTGGGGAGTGAGTGAGCAGTACTTC. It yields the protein CASSQDWGVSEQYF.

CDR3 amino acids: CASTDRDYGYTF. CDR3 coding DNA: TGTGCCAGCACCGACAGAGATTATGGCTACACCTTC. J is TRBJ1-2 and V is TRBV6-5, with D perhaps TRBD1 (5 bases). CDR3 length equals 12 residues. Germline values: CDR1 MNHEY, CDR2 SVGAGI. The V gene lost 7 bases and the J gene lost 5 bases, with 11 bases spanning the gap.

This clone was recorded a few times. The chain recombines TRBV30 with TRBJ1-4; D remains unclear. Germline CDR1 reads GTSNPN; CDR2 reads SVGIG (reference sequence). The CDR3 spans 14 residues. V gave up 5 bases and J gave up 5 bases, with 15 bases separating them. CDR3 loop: CAWDRGGPNEKLFF. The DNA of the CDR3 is TGTGCCTGGGATCGGGGTGGCCCGAATGAAAAACTGTTTTTT.

The CDR3 spells CASSLGSTGGTDTQYF. In DNA form, the CDR3 reads TGTGCCAGCAGCTTAGGCTCGACAGGGGGGACAGATACGCAGTATTTT. V usage is TRBV7-2 and J usage is TRBJ2-3, with 9 bases lining up with TRBD1. Germline values: CDR1 SGHTA, CDR2 FQGNSA. Trimming at V came to 1 base and at J to 3 bases, leaving 5 bases not matched to a gene. The CDR3 runs to 16 residues.

Here the CDR3 DNA reads TGTGCCAGCAGTCCCGAGAGGGCAGATACGCAGTATTTT. This translates into CASSPERADTQYF. The chain employs TRBV6-4 and TRBJ2-3; D might be TRBD2 (5 bases). The CDR3 contains 13 residues. Trimming took 5 bases from V and 4 from J, leaving 10 bases between them. Germline V gene data show CDR1 as MRHNA and CDR2 as SNTAGT.

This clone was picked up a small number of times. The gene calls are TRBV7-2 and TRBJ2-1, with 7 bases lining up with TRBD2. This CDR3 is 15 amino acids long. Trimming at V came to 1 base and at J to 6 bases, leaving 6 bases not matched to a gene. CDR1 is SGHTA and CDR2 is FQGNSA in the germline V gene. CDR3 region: CASSLGRELGNEQFF. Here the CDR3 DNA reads TGTGCCAGCAGCTTAGGGCGGGAGTTGGGCAATGAGCAGTTCTTC. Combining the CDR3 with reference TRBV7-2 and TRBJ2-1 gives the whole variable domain GAGVSQSPSNKVTEKGKDVELRCDPISGHTALYWYRQSLGQGLEFLIYFQGNSAPDKSGLPSDRFSAERTGGSVSTLTIQRTQQEDSAVYLCASSLGRELGNEQFFGPGTRLTVL.

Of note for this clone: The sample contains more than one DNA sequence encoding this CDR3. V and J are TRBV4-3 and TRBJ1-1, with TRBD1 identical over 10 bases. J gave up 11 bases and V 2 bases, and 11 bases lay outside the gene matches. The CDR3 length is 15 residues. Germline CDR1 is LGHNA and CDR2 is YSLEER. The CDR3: CASSQKYGTGDSAFF. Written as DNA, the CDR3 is TGCGCCAGCAGCCAAAAATATGGGACAGGGGACTCCGCTTTCTTT.

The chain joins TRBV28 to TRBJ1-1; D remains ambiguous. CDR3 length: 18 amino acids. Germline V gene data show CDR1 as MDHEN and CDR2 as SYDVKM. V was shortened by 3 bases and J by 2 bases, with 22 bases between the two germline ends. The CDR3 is CASSFSFPGNKRNTEAFF. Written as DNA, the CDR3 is TGTGCCAGCAGTTTTTCTTTCCCGGGGAACAAAAGAAACACTGAAGCTTTCTTT.

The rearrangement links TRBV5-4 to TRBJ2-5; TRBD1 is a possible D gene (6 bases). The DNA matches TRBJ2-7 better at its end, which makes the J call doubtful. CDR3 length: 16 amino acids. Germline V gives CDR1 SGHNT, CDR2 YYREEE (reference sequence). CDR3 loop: CASSYRPRDTVYEQYF. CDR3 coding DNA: TGTGCCAGCAGCTACAGACCCCGGGACACGGTCTACGAGCAGTACTTC.

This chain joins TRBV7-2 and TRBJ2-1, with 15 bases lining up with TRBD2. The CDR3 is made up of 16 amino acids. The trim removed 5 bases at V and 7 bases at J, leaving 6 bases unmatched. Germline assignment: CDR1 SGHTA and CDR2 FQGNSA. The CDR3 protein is CASSPIGTSGRNEQFF. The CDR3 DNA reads TGTGCCAGCAGCCCCATCGGGACTAGCGGGAGGAATGAGCAGTTCTTC.

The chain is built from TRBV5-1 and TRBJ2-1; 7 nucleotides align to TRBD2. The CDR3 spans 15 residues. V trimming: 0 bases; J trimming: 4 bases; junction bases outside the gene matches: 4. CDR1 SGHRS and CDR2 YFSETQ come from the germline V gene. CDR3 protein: CASSLGDYNYNEQFF. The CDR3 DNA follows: TGCGCCAGCAGCTTGGGGGACTATAATTACAATGAGCAGTTCTTC.

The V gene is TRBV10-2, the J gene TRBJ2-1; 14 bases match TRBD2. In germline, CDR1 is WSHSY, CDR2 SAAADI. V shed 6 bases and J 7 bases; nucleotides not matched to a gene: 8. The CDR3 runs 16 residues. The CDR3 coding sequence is TGCGCCAGCAGCCCGGGACTAGCGGGAGTGGGTAATGAGCAGTTCTTC. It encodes CASSPGLAGVGNEQFF.

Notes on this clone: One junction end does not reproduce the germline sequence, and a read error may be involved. The CDR3 DNA is TGTGCCAGCGGCTTGGAGGCTAGCGGGAGCTACGAGCAGTACTTC. This codes for CASGLEASGSYEQYF. The chain recombines TRBV5-4 with TRBJ2-7, with TRBD2 matching over 10 bases. The CDR3 is 15 amino acids. Germline CDR1 is SGHNT and CDR2 is YYREEE (reference sequence).

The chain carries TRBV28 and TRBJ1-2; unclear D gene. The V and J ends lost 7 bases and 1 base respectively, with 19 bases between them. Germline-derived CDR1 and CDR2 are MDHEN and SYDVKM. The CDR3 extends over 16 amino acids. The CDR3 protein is CASTQLGEGINYGYTF. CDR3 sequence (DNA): TGTGCCAGCACCCAATTAGGCGAGGGCATTAACTATGGCTACACCTTC.

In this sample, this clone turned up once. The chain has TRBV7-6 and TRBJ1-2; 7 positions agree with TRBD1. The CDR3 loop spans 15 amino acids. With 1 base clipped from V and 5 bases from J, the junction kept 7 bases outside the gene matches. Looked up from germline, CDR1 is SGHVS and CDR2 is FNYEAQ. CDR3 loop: CASSLESGQPYGYTF. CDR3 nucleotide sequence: TGTGCCAGCAGCTTAGAGTCGGGACAGCCATATGGCTACACCTTC.

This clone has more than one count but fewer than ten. The CDR3, as DNA: TGTGCCAGCAGCTTAGGAAGCGGCGGCCTCACAGATACGCAGTATTTT. Translation: CASSLGSGGLTDTQYF. This chain connects TRBV11-2 to TRBJ2-3; TRBD2 might be the D (5 bases). Trimming stripped 1 base from V and 2 bases from J, with 13 bases between. This CDR3 is built from 16 residues. Germline V gene sequence: CDR1 SGHAT, CDR2 FQNNGV.

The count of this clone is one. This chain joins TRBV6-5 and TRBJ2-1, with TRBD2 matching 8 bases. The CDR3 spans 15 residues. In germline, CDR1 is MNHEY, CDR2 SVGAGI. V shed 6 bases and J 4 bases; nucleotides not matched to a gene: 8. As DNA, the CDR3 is TGTGCCAGCAGCCTCCGACTAGCGCAATACAATGAGCAGTTCTTC. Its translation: CASSLRLAQYNEQFF.